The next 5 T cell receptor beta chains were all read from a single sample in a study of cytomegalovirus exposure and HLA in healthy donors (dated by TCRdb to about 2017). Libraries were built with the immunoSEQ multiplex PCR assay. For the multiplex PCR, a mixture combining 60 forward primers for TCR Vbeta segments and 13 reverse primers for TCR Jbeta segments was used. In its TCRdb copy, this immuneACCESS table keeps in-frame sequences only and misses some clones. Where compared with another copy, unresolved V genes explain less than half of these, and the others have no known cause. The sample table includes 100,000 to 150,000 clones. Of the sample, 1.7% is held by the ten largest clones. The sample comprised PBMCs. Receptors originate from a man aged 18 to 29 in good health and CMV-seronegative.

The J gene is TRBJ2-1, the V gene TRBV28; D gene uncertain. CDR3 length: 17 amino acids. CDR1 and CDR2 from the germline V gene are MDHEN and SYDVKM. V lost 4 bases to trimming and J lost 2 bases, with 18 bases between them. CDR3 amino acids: CASSSPSFGLAYNEQFF. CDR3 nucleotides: TGTGCCAGCAGTTCCCCCTCCTTCGGCCTAGCCTACAATGAGCAGTTCTTC.

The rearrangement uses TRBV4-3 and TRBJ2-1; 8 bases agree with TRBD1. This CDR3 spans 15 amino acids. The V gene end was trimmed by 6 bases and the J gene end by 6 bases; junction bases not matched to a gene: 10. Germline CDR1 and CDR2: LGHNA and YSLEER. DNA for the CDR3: TGCGCCAGCAGTTTACGACAGGGGTCAAGCAATGAGCAGTTCTTC. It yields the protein CASSLRQGSSNEQFF.

The CDR3 nucleotides read TGTGCCAGCATGGGGAGCGTGAGGCCATTTGAAGCTTTCTTT. This translates into CASMGSVRPFEAFF. This sequence joins TRBV6-1 and TRBJ1-1; the D is unclear. The V gene lost 7 bases and the J gene lost 7 bases, with 19 bases spanning the gap. There are 14 residues in the CDR3. Germline V gives CDR1 MNHNS, CDR2 SASEGT.

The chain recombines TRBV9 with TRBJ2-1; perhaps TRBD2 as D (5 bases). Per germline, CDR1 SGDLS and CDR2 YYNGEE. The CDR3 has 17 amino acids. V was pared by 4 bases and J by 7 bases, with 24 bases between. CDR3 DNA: TGTGCCAGCAGCTACCCTGGAGGAGGAGACAAGGGTAATGAGCAGTTCTTC. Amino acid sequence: CASSYPGGGDKGNEQFF.

This CDR3 reads CAIRGGPENYGYTF. DNA for the CDR3: TGTGCCATTCGGGGGGGGCCAGAGAACTATGGCTACACCTTC. This rearrangement joins TRBV19 to TRBJ1-2; maybe TRBD1 (6 bases). Trimming took off 10 bases at V and 2 bases at J, with 17 bases between the two ends. CDR1 is LNHDA, CDR2 SQIVND, per germline (reference sequence). There are 14 residues in the CDR3.